A single sample gave rise to the 13 T cell receptor beta chains below, sequenced in a study of T cells in Graves' hyperthyroidism and ophthalmopathy. Template material for amplifying TCR beta CDR3 regions consisted of RNA transcripts. The HTBI set primed first-round TCR CDR3 RT-PCR. TCRdb ran MiXCR on the multiplex PCR reads and lists one entry per CDR3 protein. The data contain about 590,000 distinct CDR3 sequences, 15% to 18% of them singletons. The sequenced sample consisted of blood. The receptors were sampled from a woman in her 30s with Graves' hyperthyroidism.

In its sample, this clonotype was seen once. The rearrangement links TRBV2 to TRBJ1-2; 8 bases map to TRBD1. Germline V gene sequence: CDR1 SNHLY, CDR2 FYNNEI. The CDR3 spans 15 residues. V lost 4 bases and J lost 5; bases outside the gene matches: 9. CDR3 bases: TGTGCCAGCAGTGTGATACAGGGGGTTGGGTATGGCTACACCTTC. Translating it yields CASSVIQGVGYGYTF.

This clonotype was found many times. The chain uses TRBV12-3 or TRBV12-4 and TRBJ1-2; no definite D call. V was cut by 5 bases and J by 4 bases, with 11 bases left in between. This CDR3 has 13 amino acids. CDR3 amino acids: CASSPQEVYGYTF. CDR3 sequence (DNA): TGTGCCAGCAGTCCCCAGGAGGTCTATGGCTACACCTTC.

This clonotype has ten or more counts. The chain links TRBV13 to TRBJ2-7; either TRBD1 or TRBD2 may supply D (6 bases each). V lost 2 bases, J lost 5 bases, and 13 bases lay in between. The CDR3 has 14 amino acids. The germline V gene encodes CDR1 PRHDT and CDR2 FYEKMQ (reference sequence). CDR3 residues: CASSLRGVSHEQYF. The CDR3 DNA reads as TGTGCCAGCAGCTTAAGGGGGGTGTCCCACGAGCAGTACTTC.

Of note for this clonotype: An end of the junction does not agree with germline; a read error may underlie this. The chain links TRBV12-3 or TRBV12-4 to TRBJ2-1; 13 bases align to TRBD2. This CDR3 contains 14 residues. The CDR3 DNA reads as TGTACCAGCAGTACTAGCGGGAGGGTTAATGAGCAGTTCTTC. It codes for CTSSTSGRVNEQFF.

This rearrangement joins TRBV10-3 to TRBJ2-3; D may be TRBD2 (6 bases). The germline V gene has CDR1 ENHRY and CDR2 SYGVKD. V lost 3 bases and J 6 bases, leaving 19 bases between the germline ends. The CDR3 has 16 residues. The chain's CDR3 is CAISEYSAGLEDTQYF. The CDR3 DNA follows: TGTGCCATCAGTGAATATTCTGCGGGATTGGAGGATACGCAGTATTTT.

This clonotype was counted only a few times. This rearrangement joins TRBV7-9 to TRBJ1-4, with D tentatively TRBD1 (6 bases). The CDR3 totals 13 residues. With 7 bases removed from V and 6 bases from J, the gap between germline ends came to 12 bases. CDR1 and CDR2 (germline): SEHNR, FQNEAQ (reference sequence). The chain's CDR3 is CASTGALYEKLFF. DNA of the CDR3: TGTGCCAGCACGGGGGCCCTATATGAAAAACTGTTTTTT.

The chain is built from TRBV29-1 and TRBJ1-1, with 8 positions matching TRBD1. Losses at the gene ends were 0 bases for V and 6 bases for J; bases not matched to a gene: 18. CDR1 is SQVTM, CDR2 ANQGSEA, per germline. The CDR3 length is 18 residues. CDR3 bases: TGCAGCGTTGAAGATCTGAGACAGGGGTCACGAACTGGCGCTGAAGCTTTCTTT. Protein sequence: CSVEDLRQGSRTGAEAFF.

This clonotype was recorded at least ten times. The rearrangement joins TRBV7-2 to TRBJ2-7, with a weak D call TRBD2 (5 bases). Germline lookup yields CDR1 SGHTA and CDR2 FQGNSA. V lost 6 bases and J 5 bases, leaving 14 bases between the germline ends. The CDR3 runs 13 residues. The CDR3 DNA is TGTGCCAGCAGGCCGGCTAGCTACAACGAGCAGTACTTC. It is translated as CASRPASYNEQYF. The full variable domain, completed using reference TRBV7-2 and TRBJ2-7, is GAGVSQSPSNKVTEKGKDVELRCDPISGHTALYWYRQSLGQGLEFLIYFQGNSAPDKSGLPSDRFSAERTGGSVSTLTIQRTQQEDSAVYLCASRPASYNEQYFGPGTRLTVT.

The chain uses TRBV5-6 and TRBJ2-7, with TRBD2 matching 7 bases. V lost 0 bases to trimming and J lost 7 bases; unmatched junction nucleotides: 13. Germline V gene data show CDR1 as SGHDT and CDR2 as YYEEEE. The CDR3 is 16 residues long. The CDR3 spells CASSLEASGPPGEQYF. The CDR3, as DNA: TGTGCCAGCAGCTTGGAGGCTAGCGGCCCCCCCGGGGAGCAGTACTTC.

This clonotype was counted between two and nine times. The chain is built from TRBV24-1 and TRBJ2-5; 7 positions match TRBD1. Losses at the gene ends were 6 bases for V and 5 bases for J; bases not matched to a gene: 2. This CDR3 is built from 12 residues. CDR1 and CDR2 (germline): KGHDR, SFDVKD. CDR3 amino acids: CATSRQGETQYF. CDR3 DNA sequence: TGTGCCACCAGTAGACAGGGCGAGACCCAGTACTTC.

This clonotype showed up many times. This chain links TRBV6-2 or TRBV6-3 with TRBJ2-2, with no clear D. Trimming shortened V by 2 bases and J by 4 bases, and 8 bases separated the two germline ends. This CDR3 has 14 amino acids. CDR1 and CDR2 (germline): MNHEY, SVGEGT. Written as DNA, the CDR3 is TGTGCCAGCAGTTACGAAGGGTTCACCGGGGAGCTGTTTTTT. Translated: CASSYEGFTGELFF.

This clonotype was observed a handful of times. V is TRBV6-2 or TRBV6-3 and J is TRBJ2-2; 7 bases are shared with TRBD1. V trimming: 7 bases; J trimming: 0 bases; junction bases outside the gene matches: 8. Germline V gene lookup returns CDR1 MNHEY and CDR2 SVGEGT. There are 16 residues in the CDR3. This CDR3 is CASNLQGFANTGELFF. CDR3 coding DNA: TGTGCCAGCAACCTACAGGGGTTCGCGAACACCGGGGAGCTGTTTTTT.

This clonotype was seen more than once but under ten times. The chain recombines TRBV7-9 with TRBJ2-1; TRBD2 aligns across 8 bases. The CDR3 is 17 amino acids. Germline V CDR1 and CDR2: SEHNR, FQNEAQ (reference sequence). V lost 6 bases, J lost 9 bases, and 19 bases stayed unmatched. For the CDR3, the DNA is TGTGCCAGCAGACCCCCACAAGCGGGAGATCTTTCGGGTGAGCAGTTCTTC. This codes for CASRPPQAGDLSGEQFF.